These T cell receptor beta chains were read from a single sample in a study of siplizumab effects on memory and regulatory T cells. Measured with immunoSEQ multiplex PCR; TCRdb has only the in-frame clones, and not every one. This table has tens of thousands of clones, around 93% appearing once. Sequenced material: CD8+ T cells sorted from blood. Receptors were obtained from a human donor in good health. Each CDR3 is given with its conserved first and last residue. D genes are given only for firm matches. Only some rows state a clone size, as once, few, many or a class for expanded clones.

CDR3aa: CASSQDRLARNTDTQYF; CDR3nt: TGCGCCAGCAGCCAAGACCGGTTAGCGCGAAACACAGATACGCAGTATTTT; v_gene: TRBV4-1; abundance: -; d_gene: -; j_gene: TRBJ2-3
CDR3aa: CASSPIDRELGGNTIYF; CDR3nt: TGTGCCAGCAGCCCAATAGACCGGGAGCTTGGGGGAAACACCATATATTTT; v_gene: TRBV7-9; abundance: once; d_gene: -; j_gene: TRBJ1-3
CDR3aa: CASGWAANTEAFF; CDR3nt: TGTGCCAGCGGCTGGGCAGCGAACACTGAAGCTTTCTTT; v_gene: TRBV7-9; abundance: few; d_gene: -; j_gene: TRBJ1-1
CDR3aa: CASSLPYRTSGRTHEQYF; CDR3nt: TGTGCCAGCAGTCTACCATATCGGACTAGCGGGAGAACACACGAGCAGTACTTC; v_gene: TRBV28; abundance: -; d_gene: TRBD2; j_gene: TRBJ2-7
CDR3aa: CASSGSGTSGRAGTQYF; CDR3nt: TGCGCCAGCAGCGGATCCGGGACTAGCGGGAGGGCCGGTACGCAGTATTTT; v_gene: TRBV5-1; abundance: -; d_gene: TRBD2; j_gene: TRBJ2-3
CDR3aa: CASSPYSTDTQYF; CDR3nt: TGCGCCAGCAGCCCCTACAGCACAGATACGCAGTATTTT; v_gene: TRBV5-1; abundance: -; d_gene: -; j_gene: TRBJ2-3
CDR3aa: CASSYGEKLFF; CDR3nt: TGTGCCAGCAGCTATGGGGAAAAACTGTTTTTT; v_gene: TRBV11-2; abundance: -; d_gene: -; j_gene: TRBJ1-4
CDR3aa: CASSHPAKKDRGAFF; CDR3nt: TGCGCCAGCAGCCACCCAGCCAAAAAGGACAGGGGGGCTTTCTTT; v_gene: TRBV4-1; abundance: -; d_gene: TRBD1; j_gene: TRBJ1-1
CDR3aa: CASSPRTGGSYEQYF; CDR3nt: TGTGCCAGCAGCCCCAGGACAGGGGGCTCCTACGAGCAGTACTTC; v_gene: TRBV7-6; abundance: -; d_gene: TRBD1; j_gene: TRBJ2-7
CDR3aa: CASTRTGVSYEQYF; CDR3nt: TGTGCCAGTACCAGGACAGGGGTCTCCTACGAGCAGTACTTC; v_gene: TRBV19; abundance: -; d_gene: TRBD1; j_gene: TRBJ2-7
CDR3aa: CASSVKSGSRAGELFF; CDR3nt: TGTGCCAGCAGCGTAAAAAGCGGGAGTAGGGCCGGGGAGCTGTTTTTT; v_gene: TRBV9; abundance: -; d_gene: TRBD2; j_gene: TRBJ2-2
CDR3aa: CASSLAGFRSYEQYF; CDR3nt: TGTGCCAGCAGCTTAGCAGGTTTTCGCTCCTACGAGCAGTACTTC; v_gene: TRBV7-4; abundance: -; d_gene: -; j_gene: TRBJ2-7
CDR3aa: CASSFFSGRAFGELFF; CDR3nt: TGTGCCAGCAGCTTTTTTAGCGGGAGGGCCTTCGGGGAGCTGTTTTTT; v_gene: TRBV7-6; abundance: -; d_gene: TRBD2; j_gene: TRBJ2-2
CDR3aa: CASSDQVGYEQYF; CDR3nt: TGTGCCAGCAGTGACCAGGTGGGCTACGAGCAGTACTTC; v_gene: TRBV6-4; abundance: few; d_gene: -; j_gene: TRBJ2-7
CDR3aa: CASSASGTSYNEQFF; CDR3nt: TGTGCCAGCAGCGCTAGCGGAACTTCCTACAATGAGCAGTTCTTC; v_gene: TRBV9; abundance: -; d_gene: TRBD2; j_gene: TRBJ2-1
CDR3aa: CASSPSGALVYGYTF; CDR3nt: TGTGCCAGTAGCCCATCTGGGGCCCTGGTCTATGGCTACACCTTC; v_gene: TRBV19; abundance: -; d_gene: -; j_gene: TRBJ1-2
CDR3aa: CASSLLSSGANVLTF; CDR3nt: TGTGCCAGCAGTTTATTAAGCTCTGGGGCCAACGTCCTGACTTTC; v_gene: TRBV28; abundance: -; d_gene: -; j_gene: TRBJ2-6
CDR3aa: CASRGNEAFF; CDR3nt: TGTGCCAGCAGAGGGAATGAAGCTTTCTTT; v_gene: TRBV25-1; abundance: -; d_gene: -; j_gene: TRBJ1-1
CDR3aa: CASSFFFASVSNEQFF; CDR3nt: TGTGCCAGCAGCTTCTTCTTTGCCTCCGTGAGCAATGAGCAGTTCTTC; v_gene: TRBV7-8; abundance: -; d_gene: -; j_gene: TRBJ2-1
CDR3aa: CASSSYRTSGTYEQYF; CDR3nt: TGTGCCAGCAGTTCATATAGGACTAGCGGCACCTACGAGCAGTACTTC; v_gene: TRBV7-9; abundance: -; d_gene: TRBD2; j_gene: TRBJ2-7
CDR3aa: CASSPGGPRGQYF; CDR3nt: TGTGCCAGCAGCCCCGGGGGCCCCCGAGGGCAGTACTTC; v_gene: TRBV5-8; abundance: -; d_gene: -; j_gene: TRBJ2-7
CDR3aa: CASSLVGGIAYEQYF; CDR3nt: TGTGCCAGCAGCTTAGTGGGGGGGATTGCCTACGAGCAGTACTTC; v_gene: TRBV11-2; abundance: -; d_gene: TRBD2; j_gene: TRBJ2-7
CDR3aa: CAISASSGVTDTQYF; CDR3nt: TGTGCCATCAGTGCTTCTAGCGGGGTCACAGATACGCAGTATTTT; v_gene: TRBV10-3; abundance: -; d_gene: TRBD2; j_gene: TRBJ2-3
CDR3aa: CASSVGLAGVEETQYF; CDR3nt: TGTGCCAGCAGTGTCGGACTAGCGGGAGTGGAGGAGACCCAGTACTTC; v_gene: TRBV2; abundance: -; d_gene: TRBD2; j_gene: TRBJ2-5
CDR3aa: CASSETPEYEQYF; CDR3nt: TGTGCCAGCAGCGAGACCCCCGAGTACGAGCAGTACTTC; v_gene: TRBV9; abundance: -; d_gene: -; j_gene: TRBJ2-7
CDR3aa: CASSQVRCTSAFTDTQYF; CDR3nt: TGCGCCAGCAGTCAAGTCCGGTGTACTAGCGCTTTCACAGATACGCAGTATTTT; v_gene: TRBV23-1; abundance: -; d_gene: TRBD2; j_gene: TRBJ2-3
CDR3aa: CASSALGGLDYNEQFF; CDR3nt: TGTGCCAGCAGTGCCCTCGGGGGCTTGGACTACAATGAGCAGTTCTTC; v_gene: TRBV28; abundance: -; d_gene: -; j_gene: TRBJ2-1
CDR3aa: CASRGGTGNTGELFF; CDR3nt: TGTGCCAGCAGGGGAGGGACAGGGAATACCGGGGAGCTGTTTTTT; v_gene: TRBV27; abundance: -; d_gene: TRBD1; j_gene: TRBJ2-2
CDR3aa: CAISDPTDSYEQYF; CDR3nt: TGTGCCATCAGTGACCCGACGGACTCCTACGAGCAGTACTTC; v_gene: TRBV10-3; abundance: -; d_gene: -; j_gene: TRBJ2-7
CDR3aa: CASSMAQGAETQYF; CDR3nt: TGTGCCAGTAGTATGGCCCAGGGGGCAGAGACCCAGTACTTC; v_gene: TRBV19; abundance: -; d_gene: TRBD1; j_gene: TRBJ2-5
CDR3aa: CASSDRSNYGYTF; CDR3nt: TGTGCCAGCAGTGACCGCTCGAACTATGGCTACACCTTC; v_gene: TRBV2; abundance: -; d_gene: -; j_gene: TRBJ1-2
CDR3aa: CSVDGGQGDTDTQYF; CDR3nt: TGCAGCGTTGATGGGGGGCAGGGGGACACAGATACGCAGTATTTT; v_gene: TRBV29-1; abundance: -; d_gene: -; j_gene: TRBJ2-3
CDR3aa: CASSQDVDGGNTIYF; CDR3nt: TGCGCCAGCAGCCAAGATGTCGATGGGGGAAACACCATATATTTT; v_gene: TRBV4-1; abundance: -; d_gene: -; j_gene: TRBJ1-3
CDR3aa: CAWSASYEQYF; CDR3nt: TGTGCCTGGAGCGCGTCATACGAGCAGTACTTC; v_gene: TRBV30; abundance: -; d_gene: -; j_gene: TRBJ2-7
CDR3aa: CASGQGEDLKRQYF; CDR3nt: TGCGCCAGCGGTCAGGGGGAGGATCTTAAAAGGCAGTACTTC; v_gene: TRBV23-1; abundance: -; d_gene: -; j_gene: TRBJ2-5
CDR3aa: CASSAKTRVNTEAFF; CDR3nt: TGTGCCAGCAGCGCAAAGACAAGGGTGAACACTGAAGCTTTCTTT; v_gene: TRBV7-9; abundance: -; d_gene: -; j_gene: TRBJ1-1
CDR3aa: CASRSKRTHRGSNQPQHF; CDR3nt: TGTGCCAGCAGAAGTAAAAGGACGCATCGGGGGAGCAATCAGCCCCAGCATTTT; v_gene: TRBV28; abundance: -; d_gene: -; j_gene: TRBJ1-5
CDR3aa: CASSIGDRSSYEQYF; CDR3nt: TGTGCCAGTAGTATTGGGGACAGAAGTTCGTACGAGCAGTACTTC; v_gene: TRBV19; abundance: once; d_gene: TRBD1; j_gene: TRBJ2-7
CDR3aa: CASSPILARQTNEQFF; CDR3nt: TGTGCCAGCAGTCCCATTCTAGCGCGACAAACCAATGAGCAGTTCTTC; v_gene: TRBV27; abundance: -; d_gene: -; j_gene: TRBJ2-1
CDR3aa: CASSIETSGRNTGELFF; CDR3nt: TGTGCCAGTAGTATAGAAACTAGCGGGAGGAACACCGGGGAGCTGTTTTTT; v_gene: TRBV19; abundance: -; d_gene: TRBD2; j_gene: TRBJ2-2
CDR3aa: CASSLRAGELFF; CDR3nt: TGTGCCAGCAGTTTAAGGGCCGGGGAGCTGTTTTTT; v_gene: TRBV27; abundance: once; d_gene: -; j_gene: TRBJ2-2